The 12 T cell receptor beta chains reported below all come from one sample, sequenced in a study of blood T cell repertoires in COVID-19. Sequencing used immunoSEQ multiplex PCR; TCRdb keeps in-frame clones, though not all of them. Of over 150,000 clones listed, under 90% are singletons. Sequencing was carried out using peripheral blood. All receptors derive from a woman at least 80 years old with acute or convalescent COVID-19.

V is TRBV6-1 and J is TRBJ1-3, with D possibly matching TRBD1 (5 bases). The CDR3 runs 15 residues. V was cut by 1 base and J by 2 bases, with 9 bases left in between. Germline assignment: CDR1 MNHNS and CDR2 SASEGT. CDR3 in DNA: TGTGCCAGCAGTGAAGGGCAGGGTGCTGGAAACACCATATATTTT. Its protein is CASSEGQGAGNTIYF.

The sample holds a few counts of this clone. The chain's CDR3 is CASSRDLTSYEQYF. The CDR3 bases are TGTGCCAGCAGCCGGGACTTAACCTCCTACGAGCAGTACTTC. The genes are TRBV3-1 (or the pseudogene TRBV3-2) and TRBJ2-7; D is perhaps TRBD2 (6 bases). Trimming cost V 4 bases and J 0 bases, with 10 bases left between them. This CDR3 is 14 amino acids long. Germline V gene lookup returns CDR1 LGHDT and CDR2 YNNKEL (reference sequence).

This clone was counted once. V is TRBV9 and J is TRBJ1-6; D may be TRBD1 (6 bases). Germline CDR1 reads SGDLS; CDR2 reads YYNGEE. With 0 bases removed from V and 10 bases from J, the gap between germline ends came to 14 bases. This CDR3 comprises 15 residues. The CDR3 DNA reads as TGTGCCAGCAGCGTAGCGGCAGGGGTAGGATCACCCCTCCACTTT. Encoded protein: CASSVAAGVGSPLHF.

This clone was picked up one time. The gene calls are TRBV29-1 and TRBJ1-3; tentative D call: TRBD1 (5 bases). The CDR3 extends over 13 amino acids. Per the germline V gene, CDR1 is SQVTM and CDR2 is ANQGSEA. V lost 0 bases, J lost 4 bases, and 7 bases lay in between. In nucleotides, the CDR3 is TGCAGCGTTGAAGATGCAGGGGGAAACACCATATATTTT. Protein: CSVEDAGGNTIYF.

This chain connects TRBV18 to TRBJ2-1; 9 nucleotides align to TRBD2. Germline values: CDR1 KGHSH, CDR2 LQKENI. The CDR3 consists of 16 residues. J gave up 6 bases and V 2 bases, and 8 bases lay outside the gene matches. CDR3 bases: TGTGCCAGCTCACCAAGGCGGGAGGGCCTTGGCAATGAGCAGTTCTTC. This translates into CASSPRREGLGNEQFF. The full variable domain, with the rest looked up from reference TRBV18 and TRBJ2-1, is NAGVMQNPRHLVRRRGQEARLRCSPMKGHSHVYWYRQLPEEGLKFMVYLQKENIIDESGMPKERFSAEFPKEGPSILRIQQVVRGDSAAYFCASSPRREGLGNEQFFGPGTRLTVL.

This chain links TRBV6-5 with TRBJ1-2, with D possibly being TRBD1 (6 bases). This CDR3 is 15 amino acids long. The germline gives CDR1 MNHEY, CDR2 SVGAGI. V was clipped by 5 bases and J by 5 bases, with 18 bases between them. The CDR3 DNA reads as TGTGCCAGCAGTAGACCTGATCAGGGGTGGTATGGCTACACCTTC. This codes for CASSRPDQGWYGYTF.

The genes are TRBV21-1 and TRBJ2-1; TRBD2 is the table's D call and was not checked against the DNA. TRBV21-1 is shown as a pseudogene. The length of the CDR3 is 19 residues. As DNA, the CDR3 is TGTGCCAGCAGCAAATTACTAGCGGGGCGTGCCACGAAACACAATGAGCAGTTCTTC. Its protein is CASSKLLAGRATKHNEQFF.

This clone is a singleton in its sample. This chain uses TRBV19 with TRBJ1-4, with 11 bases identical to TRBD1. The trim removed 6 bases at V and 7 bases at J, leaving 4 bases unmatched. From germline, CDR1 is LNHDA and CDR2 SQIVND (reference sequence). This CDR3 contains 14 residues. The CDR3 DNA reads TGTGCCAGTAGGGGACAGGGGGGTAGTGAAAAACTGTTTTTT. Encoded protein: CASRGQGGSEKLFF.

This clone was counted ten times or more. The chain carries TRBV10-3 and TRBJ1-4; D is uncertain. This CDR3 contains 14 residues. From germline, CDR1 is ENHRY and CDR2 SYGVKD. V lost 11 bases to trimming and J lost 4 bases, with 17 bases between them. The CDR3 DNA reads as TGTGCCGCTTCTAAATCGGGGAATAATGAAAAACTGTTTTTT. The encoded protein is CAASKSGNNEKLFF.

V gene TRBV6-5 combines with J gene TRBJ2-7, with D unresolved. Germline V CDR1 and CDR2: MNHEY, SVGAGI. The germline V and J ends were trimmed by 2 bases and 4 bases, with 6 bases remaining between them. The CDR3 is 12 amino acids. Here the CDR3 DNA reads TGTGCCAGCAGTTACAGCCCGTACGAGCAGTACTTC. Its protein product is CASSYSPYEQYF.

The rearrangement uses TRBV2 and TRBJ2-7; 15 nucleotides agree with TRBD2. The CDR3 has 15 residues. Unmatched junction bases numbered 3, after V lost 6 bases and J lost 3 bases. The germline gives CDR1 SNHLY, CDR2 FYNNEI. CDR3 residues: CASRGTSGGNYEQYF. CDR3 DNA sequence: TGTGCCAGCAGGGGGACTAGCGGGGGGAACTACGAGCAGTACTTC.

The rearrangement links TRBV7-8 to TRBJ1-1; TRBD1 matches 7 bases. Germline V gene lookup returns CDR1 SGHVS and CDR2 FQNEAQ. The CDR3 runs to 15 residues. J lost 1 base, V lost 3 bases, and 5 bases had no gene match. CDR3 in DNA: TGTGCCAGCAGCTTGACAGACAGGGCGAACACTGAAGCTTTCTTT. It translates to CASSLTDRANTEAFF.